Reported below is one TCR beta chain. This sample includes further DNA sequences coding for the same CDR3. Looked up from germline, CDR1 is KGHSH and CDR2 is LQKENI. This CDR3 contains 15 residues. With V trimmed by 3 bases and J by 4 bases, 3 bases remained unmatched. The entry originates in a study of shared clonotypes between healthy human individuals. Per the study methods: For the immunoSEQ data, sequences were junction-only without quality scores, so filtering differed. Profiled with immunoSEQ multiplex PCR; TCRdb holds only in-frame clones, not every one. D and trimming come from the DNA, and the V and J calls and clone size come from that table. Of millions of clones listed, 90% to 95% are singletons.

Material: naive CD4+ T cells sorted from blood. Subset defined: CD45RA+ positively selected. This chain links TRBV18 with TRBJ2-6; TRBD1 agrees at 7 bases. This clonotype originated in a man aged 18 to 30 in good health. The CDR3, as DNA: TGTGCCAGCTCACCGACAGGGACCGGGGCCAACGTCCTGACTTTC. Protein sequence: CASSPTGTGANVLTF.